This TCR beta chain is drawn from a study of quantifying T cell responses using KT2 cells (dated by TCRdb to 2016 to 2017). Study-level background: RNA was DNase-treated and reverse transcribed with TCR alpha and beta constant-region primers, mostly using SuperScript III. Under optimum conditions, the T4 ligation step was estimated to exceed 8.5% efficiency. PCR2 was run as a SYBR Green qPCR and stopped at a predetermined fluorescence threshold to avoid over-amplification. Points the paper makes about the study in general: At very high KT2 spike-in numbers, detection of KT2 sequences reached saturation. The numbers of KT2 alpha and beta sequences increased linearly with the number of input KT2 cells across several orders of magnitude. This TCR sequencing study did not compare the pipeline side by side with other TCR sequencing techniques. KT2 sequences were detected down to the lowest spike-in tested, which was about one KT2 cell per 100,000 PBMC.

Libraries came from UMI-ligation and nested PCR. T4 RNA ligase 1 was used to ligate a single-stranded oligonucleotide containing the Illumina SP2 sequence and a UMI to the 3' end of the cDNA. PCR1 used approximately 4 cycles (98 degrees C 15 s, 69 degrees C 30 s, 72 degrees C 40 s), and the beta primer was an equimolar mix of RC1.1 and RC1.2 that covered TRBC1 and TRBC2. Starting at PCR2, TCR alpha and beta chains were handled separately, and sample indices and Illumina adaptors were added. The UMI was composed of 12 random nucleotides, arranged as two hexamers separated by a spacer, and was positioned after an 8-base spacer. Sequencing was done on an Illumina MiSeq using v2 2x251 paired-end chemistry, usually with about a dozen samples per run. To boost diversity, each sequencing library was supplemented with PhiX DNA at about 5-7.5%. On the study's bioinformatics: Raw reads were converted to FASTQ with bcl2fastq and demultiplexed by dual indices using Demultiplexor. Decombinator assigned V and J genes by tag matching, allowing a single base-pair mismatch. Collapsinator used UMIs to correct both sequencing errors and frequency errors arising from PCR heterogeneity. CDR3Translator converted Decombinator identifiers into nucleotide sequence, translated that sequence into amino acids, and extracted CDR3 based on C- and N-terminal motifs. Each distinct KT2 TCR was counted as one cluster of KT2 sequences that shared a single unique molecular identifier. TCRdb reran the public reads through fastp at Q25 and MiXCR, keeping productive beta chains. Rows with a matching CDR3 protein are joined into one entry that keeps the most common DNA and genes. These V and J calls derive from TCRdb rather than the authors' analysis. In all, the sample holds approximately 41,000 distinct CDR3 sequences, and over 15% of those were seen once. The ten largest make up over 40% of the sample.

On this clonotype itself: The antigen this receptor binds is unknown. Base qualities were left out, and no much larger clone turns up one base away.

Reading from cysteine to phenylalanine, the CDR3 counts 13 amino acids. Only the CDR3 part of the read is kept: 39 bases, read in frame from the first base. The germline V and J ends show losses of 5 bases and 6 bases respectively, and no gene match explains 3 bases of the junction. CDR1 and CDR2, looked up from the germline V gene (reference sequence), are DFQATT and SNEGSKA. Known numbers of KT2, a T cell clone whose TCR had been sequenced previously, were spiked into unfractionated PBMC to test the sensitivity and accuracy of the pipeline. A range of KT2-to-PBMC ratios was set up by mixing KT2 cells into a fixed number of PBMC.

Sequencing input: PBMCs spiked with cells of the T cell clone KT2. The chain employs TRBV20-1 and TRBJ2-2; 10 central bases correspond to TRBD1. This TCR came from a human donor. The CDR3 has the sequence CSAAGTGAGELFF. The DNA sequence is given as TGCAGTGCTGCCGGGACAGGGGCCGGGGAGCTGTTTTTT.